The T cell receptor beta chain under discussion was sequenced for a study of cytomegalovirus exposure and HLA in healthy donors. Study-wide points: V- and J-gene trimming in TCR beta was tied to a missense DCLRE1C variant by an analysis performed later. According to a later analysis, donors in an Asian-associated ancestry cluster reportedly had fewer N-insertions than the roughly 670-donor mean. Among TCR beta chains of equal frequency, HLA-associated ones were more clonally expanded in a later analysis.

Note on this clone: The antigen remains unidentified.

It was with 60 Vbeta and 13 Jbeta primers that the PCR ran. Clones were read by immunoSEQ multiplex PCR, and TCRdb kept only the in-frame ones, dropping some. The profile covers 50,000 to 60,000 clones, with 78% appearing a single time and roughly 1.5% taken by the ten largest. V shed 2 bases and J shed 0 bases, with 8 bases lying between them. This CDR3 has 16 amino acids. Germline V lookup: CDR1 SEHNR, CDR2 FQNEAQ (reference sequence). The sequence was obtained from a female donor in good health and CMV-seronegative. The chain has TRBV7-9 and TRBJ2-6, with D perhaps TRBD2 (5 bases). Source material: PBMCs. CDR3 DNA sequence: TGTGCCAGCAGCTTAAAAGGAGGCTCTGGGGCCAACGTCCTGACTTTC. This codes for CASSLKGGSGANVLTF.